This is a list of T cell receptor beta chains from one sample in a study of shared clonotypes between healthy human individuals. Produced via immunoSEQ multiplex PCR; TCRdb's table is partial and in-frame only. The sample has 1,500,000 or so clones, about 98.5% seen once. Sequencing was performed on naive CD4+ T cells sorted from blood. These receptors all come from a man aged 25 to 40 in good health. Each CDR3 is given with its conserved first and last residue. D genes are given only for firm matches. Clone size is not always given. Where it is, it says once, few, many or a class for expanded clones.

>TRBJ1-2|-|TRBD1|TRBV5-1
CASTLGTGTGGAGYTF
TGCGCCAGCACCTTGGGGACCGGGACAGGGGGCGCGGGCTACACCTTC
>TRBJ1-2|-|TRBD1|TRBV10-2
CASSQTGGNGYTF
TGCGCCAGCAGCCAGACAGGGGGAAATGGCTACACCTTC
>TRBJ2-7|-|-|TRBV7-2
CASSQEHPREQYF
TGTGCCAGCAGCCAAGAGCATCCGCGAGAGCAGTACTTC
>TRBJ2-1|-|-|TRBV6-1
CAISKDSYNEQFF
TGTGCCATAAGTAAAGATTCCTACAATGAGCAGTTCTTC
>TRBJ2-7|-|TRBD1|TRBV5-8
CASSLIGTAIPYEQYF
TGTGCCAGCAGCCTCATCGGGACAGCTATTCCCTACGAGCAGTACTTC
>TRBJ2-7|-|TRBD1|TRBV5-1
CASSLTGTGIGADAYEQYF
TGCGCCAGCAGCTTAACCGGGACAGGGATTGGGGCCGACGCCTACGAGCAGTACTTC
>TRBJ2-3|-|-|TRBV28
CASRPPQGKADTQYF
TGTGCCAGCAGACCCCCCCAAGGGAAGGCAGATACGCAGTATTTT
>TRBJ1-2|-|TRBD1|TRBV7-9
CASSLEGQAYYGYTF
TGTGCCAGCAGCTTAGAGGGACAGGCGTACTATGGCTACACCTTC
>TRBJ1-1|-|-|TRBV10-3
CAIRKIEGGTEAFF
TGTGCCATCAGGAAAATAGAGGGTGGCACTGAAGCTTTCTTT
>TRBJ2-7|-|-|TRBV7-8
CASSAIVGEQYF
TGTGCCAGCAGCGCAATAGTTGGCGAGCAGTACTTC
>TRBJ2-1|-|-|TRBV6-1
CASRPQEINEQFF
TGTGCCAGCCGACCGCAGGAGATCAATGAGCAGTTCTTC
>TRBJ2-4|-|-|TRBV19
CASSIVMNIQYF
TGTGCCAGTAGTATAGTCATGAACATTCAGTACTTC
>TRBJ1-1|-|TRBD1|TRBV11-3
CASSARGTGSLAFF
TGTGCCAGCAGCGCTCGGGGGACAGGGTCGTTAGCTTTCTTT
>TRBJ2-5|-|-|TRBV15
CATSRVGNEETQYF
TGTGCCACCAGCAGAGTGGGAAATGAGGAGACCCAGTACTTC
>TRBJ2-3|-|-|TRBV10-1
CASSEEGTQYF
TGCGCCAGCAGTGAGGAGGGTACGCAGTATTTT
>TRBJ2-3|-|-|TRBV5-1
CASSYGPHPDTQYF
TGCGCCAGCAGCTACGGCCCACACCCAGATACGCAGTATTTT
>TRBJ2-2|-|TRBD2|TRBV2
CASSVGLAGTGELFF
TGTGCCAGCAGTGTAGGACTAGCGGGCACCGGGGAGCTGTTTTTT
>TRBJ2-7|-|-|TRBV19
CAMTGTRVRYEQYF
TGTGCCATGACCGGGACACGCGTTCGGTACGAGCAGTACTTC
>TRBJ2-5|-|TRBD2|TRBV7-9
CASSMRGGRPQETQYF
TGTGCCAGCAGCATGCGGGGGGGACGGCCGCAAGAGACCCAGTACTTC
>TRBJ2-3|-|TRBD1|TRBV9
CASSVDGTGKRTDTQYF
TGTGCCAGCAGCGTTGATGGGACAGGGAAACGCACAGATACGCAGTATTTT
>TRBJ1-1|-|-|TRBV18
CASSDSRMNTEAFF
TGTGCCAGCTCCGATTCACGGATGAACACTGAAGCTTTCTTT
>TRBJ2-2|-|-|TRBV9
CASSKSSANTGELFF
TGTGCCAGCAGCAAGTCTAGCGCGAACACCGGGGAGCTGTTTTTT
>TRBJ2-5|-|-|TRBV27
CASSPLLRQAREYF
TGTGCCAGCAGTCCCCTGTTACGACAGGCTAGGGAGTACTTC
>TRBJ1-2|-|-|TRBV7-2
CASSSDGYGYTF
TGTGCCAGCAGCTCCGACGGATATGGCTACACCTTC
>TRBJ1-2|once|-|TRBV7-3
CASSSPGYGYTF
TGTGCCAGCAGCAGTCCTGGTTATGGCTACACCTTC
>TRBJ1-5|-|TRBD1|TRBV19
CASSPEGAQPQHF
TGTGCCAGTAGTCCTGAGGGGGCCCAGCCCCAGCATTTT
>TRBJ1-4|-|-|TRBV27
CASSSGNNEKLFF
TGTGCCAGCAGCAGCGGGAATAATGAAAAACTGTTTTTT
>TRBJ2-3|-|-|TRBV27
CASHSSGTDTQYF
TGTGCCAGCCATTCTTCCGGCACAGATACGCAGTATTTT
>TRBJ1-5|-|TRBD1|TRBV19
CASSRVGQGSQPQHF
TGTGCCAGTAGCAGGGTAGGACAGGGAAGTCAGCCCCAGCATTTT
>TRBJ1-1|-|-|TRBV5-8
CASSLYPGKNTEAFF
TGTGCCAGCAGCTTGTATCCGGGGAAGAACACTGAAGCTTTCTTT
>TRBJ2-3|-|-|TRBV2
CASSERGLTDTQYF
TGTGCCAGCAGTGAAAGGGGACTCACAGATACGCAGTATTTT
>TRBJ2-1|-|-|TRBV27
CASSSARLGQFF
TGTGCCAGCAGCTCCGCCCGGTTGGGGCAGTTCTTC
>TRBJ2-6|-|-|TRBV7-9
CASSSGRAGANVLTF
TGTGCCAGCAGCTCGGGCAGGGCTGGGGCCAACGTCCTGACTTTC
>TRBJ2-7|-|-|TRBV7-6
CASSIDRDYEQYF
TGTGCCAGCAGCATAGACCGGGACTACGAGCAGTACTTC
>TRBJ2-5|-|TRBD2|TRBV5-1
CASSLGVLAGEETQYF
TGCGCCAGCAGCTTGGGTGTACTAGCGGGAGAAGAGACCCAGTACTTC
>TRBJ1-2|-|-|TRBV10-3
CAISDPGPFTLYGYTF
TGTGCCATCAGTGACCCTGGGCCTTTCACCCTCTATGGCTACACCTTC
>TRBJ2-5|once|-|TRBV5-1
CASGSGETQYF
TGCGCCAGCGGATCCGGAGAGACCCAGTACTTC
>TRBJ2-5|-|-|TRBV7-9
CASSHSIRGETQYF
TGTGCCAGCAGCCACTCAATCCGTGGAGAGACCCAGTACTTC